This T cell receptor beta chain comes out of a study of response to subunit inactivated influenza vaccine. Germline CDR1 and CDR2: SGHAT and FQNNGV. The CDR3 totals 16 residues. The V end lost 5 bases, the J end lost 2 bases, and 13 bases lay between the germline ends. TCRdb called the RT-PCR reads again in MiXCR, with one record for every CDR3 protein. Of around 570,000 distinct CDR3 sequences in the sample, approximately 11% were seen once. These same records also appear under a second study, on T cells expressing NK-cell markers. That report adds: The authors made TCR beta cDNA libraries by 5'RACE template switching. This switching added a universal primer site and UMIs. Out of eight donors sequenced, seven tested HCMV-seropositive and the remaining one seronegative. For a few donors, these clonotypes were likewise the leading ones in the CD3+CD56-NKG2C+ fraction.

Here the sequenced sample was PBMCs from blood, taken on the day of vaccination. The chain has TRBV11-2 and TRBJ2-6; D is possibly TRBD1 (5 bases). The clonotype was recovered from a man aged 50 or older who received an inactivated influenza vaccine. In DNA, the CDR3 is TGTGCCAGCAGCCCGGCCCTAGGGGCTGGGGCCAACGTCCTGACTTTC. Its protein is CASSPALGAGANVLTF.